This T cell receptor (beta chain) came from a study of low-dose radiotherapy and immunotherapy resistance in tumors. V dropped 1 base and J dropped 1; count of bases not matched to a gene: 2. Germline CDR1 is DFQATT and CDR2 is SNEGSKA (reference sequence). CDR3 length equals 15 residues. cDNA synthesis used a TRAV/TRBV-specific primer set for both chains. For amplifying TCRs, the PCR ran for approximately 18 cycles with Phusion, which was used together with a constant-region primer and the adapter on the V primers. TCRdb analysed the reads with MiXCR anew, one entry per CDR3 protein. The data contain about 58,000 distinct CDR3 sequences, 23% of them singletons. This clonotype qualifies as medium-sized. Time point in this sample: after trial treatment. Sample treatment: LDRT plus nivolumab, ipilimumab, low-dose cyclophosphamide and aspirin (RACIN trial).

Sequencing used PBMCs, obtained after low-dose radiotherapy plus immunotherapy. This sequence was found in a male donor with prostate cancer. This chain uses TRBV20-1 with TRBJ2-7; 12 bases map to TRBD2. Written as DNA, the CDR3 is TGCAGTGCTAGAGCAACTAGCGGGAGGTCCTACGAGCAGTACTTC. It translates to CSARATSGRSYEQYF.